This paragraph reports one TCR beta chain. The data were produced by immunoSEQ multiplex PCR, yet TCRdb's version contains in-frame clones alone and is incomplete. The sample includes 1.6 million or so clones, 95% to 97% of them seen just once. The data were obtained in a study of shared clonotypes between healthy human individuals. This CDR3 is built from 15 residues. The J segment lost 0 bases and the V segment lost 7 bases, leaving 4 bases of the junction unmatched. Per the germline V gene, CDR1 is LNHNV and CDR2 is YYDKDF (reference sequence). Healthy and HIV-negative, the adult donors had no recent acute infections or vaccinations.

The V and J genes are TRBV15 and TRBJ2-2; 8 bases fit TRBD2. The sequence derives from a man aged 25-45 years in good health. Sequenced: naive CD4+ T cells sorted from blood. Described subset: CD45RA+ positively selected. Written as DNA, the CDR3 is TGTGCCACCAAGTGGGGACTAGCGAACACCGGGGAGCTGTTTTTT. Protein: CATKWGLANTGELFF.